The sequence of this T cell receptor (beta chain) was determined in a study of blood T cell repertoires in COVID-19. The repertoire was sequenced with immunoSEQ multiplex PCR; TCRdb's copy has only in-frame clones and lacks some. Here the sample spans some 98,000 clones, approximately 79% being singletons. There are 12 residues in the CDR3. From germline, CDR1 is MNHEY and CDR2 SVGAGI. V lost 6 bases and J lost 1, with 6 bases in between. The sequencing input was peripheral blood. This chain uses TRBV6-5 with TRBJ1-1, with D possibly matching TRBD1 (6 bases). The receptor's source is a man in his 70s with active or convalescent COVID-19. The CDR3 sequence: CASRQGNTEAFF. For the CDR3, the DNA is TGTGCCAGCAGACAGGGGAACACTGAAGCTTTCTTT.